This TCR beta chain appears in the sequencing data of a study of T cell responses to AZD1222 COVID-19 vaccine. As concerns this clone: Its antigen is not identified.

Germline values: CDR1 SGHTA, CDR2 FQGTGA. This CDR3 has 12 residues. Trimming pared 0 bases from V and 10 bases from J, leaving 7 bases between. The data were produced by immunoSEQ multiplex PCR, yet TCRdb's version contains in-frame clones alone and is incomplete. Among about 190,000 clones listed, about nine tenths were seen once. General study points: When two AZD1222 doses had been given, Spike-specific TCR breadth and depth rose. In a largely white British group with more females than males, clonal diversity was possibly underestimated. Baseline seropositivity occurred in only a handful of AZD1222 recipients.

The source is an adult in good health. Sequencing was performed on peripheral blood, taken on day 0 of AZD1222 vaccination. This chain links TRBV7-3 with TRBJ2-1; D unclear. The CDR3 protein is CASSLTGVEQFF. The CDR3 DNA sequence: TGTGCCAGCAGCTTAACTGGGGTCGAGCAGTTCTTC.